This T cell receptor beta chain was retrieved from a study of blood T cell repertoires in COVID-19. The table came from immunoSEQ multiplex PCR; TCRdb's copy has only in-frame clones and leaves some out. The table records 110,000 or so clones, approximately 85% of them present only once. Per the germline V gene, CDR1 is LGHNA and CDR2 is YNFKEQ. V lost 4 bases to trimming and J lost 1 base, with 11 bases between them. The CDR3 consists of 15 residues. This rearrangement joins TRBV4-2 to TRBJ1-3; D is ambiguous. The clonotype originates from a woman aged 55-70 years with COVID-19, enrolled during active disease. Sequenced sample: peripheral blood. The CDR3: CASSPYRGSGNTIYF. Written as DNA, the CDR3 is TGTGCCAGCAGCCCTTACCGGGGATCTGGAAACACCATATATTTT.